The clone carrying this T cell receptor (beta chain) was seen a few times. The antigen remains undetermined. Amplification of ligated cDNA took four PCR rounds with SP2 and nested alpha and beta constant primers. Alpha and beta constant region primers primed reverse transcription for blood and skin samples. Via MiXCR, TCRdb re-called the 5' RACE reads, giving one row per CDR3 protein. The sample lists some 60,000 distinct CDR3 sequences; over 6% were seen once. The data originate from a study of naive and memory T cell subsets. Study-level findings and limits: Potentially, T cell activation and differentiation skew this RNA-based measurement.

The V and J ends lost 5 bases and 2 bases, in that order; junction bases with no gene match: 7. The CDR3 has 16 residues. Germline V lookup: CDR1 DFQATT, CDR2 SNEGSKA (reference sequence). The library had UMIs added by 3' ligation of an oligonucleotide to TCR cDNA. Whole-blood samples were 2 to 2.5 ml of peripheral blood from healthy adult volunteers. Unsorted total RNA, about 1 to 1000 ng, was DNase treated before reverse transcription. The V gene is TRBV20-1, the J gene TRBJ2-3, with 13 bases fitting TRBD2. The receptor was derived from a female donor in good health. CDR3 region: CSASRLAGGITDTQYF. The CDR3 bases are TGCAGTGCTTCTAGACTAGCGGGGGGTATCACAGATACGCAGTATTTT.